This section outlines one T cell receptor (beta chain) sequence together with its context. Its antigen is undetermined. Sequence at one end of the junction differs from germline and may be a read error. Whenever a sample was processed, at least 6.5 million PBMCs were isolated. A J-beta primer mix and a sample-barcoded 5' primer were used in a second PCR of roughly 6 to 12 cycles. TCRdb itself ran the 5' RACE reads through MiXCR, one entry per CDR3 protein. The profile shows over a million distinct CDR3 sequences, approximately 40% of them singletons. Germline CDR1 and CDR2: MNHEY and SMNVEV (reference sequence). The CDR3 runs 14 residues. This record belongs to a study of blood T cells in healthy people across ages. Findings of the study overall: Researchers said unsorted PBMCs prevented a conclusive naive versus antigen-experienced comparison.

The sequenced material came from blood. The V gene is TRBV27, the J gene TRBJ2-7, with D tentatively TRBD2 (5 bases). This sequence originates from a woman between 18 and 29 years old in good health. CDR3 nucleotide sequence: TGTGCCAGCAGTTTAGGAGGTAGCTCCTGCGAGCAGTACTTC. Protein sequence: CASSLGGSSCEQYF.